These 31 T cell receptor beta chains originate from one sample sequenced in a study of human T cells and chemical hapten exposure. Time point in this sample: pre-sensitization, week 0. Treatment described: therapeutic diphenylcyclopropenone sensitization with weekly scalp DPC. TCRdb used MiXCR to reprocess the RACE reads, holding one entry per CDR3 protein. The repertoire holds about 350,000 distinct CDR3 sequences, with 5.5% as singletons. This specimen consisted of whole blood, obtained in connection with sensitization to the hapten diphenylcyclopropenone (DPC). The receptor source for this set is a woman aged 18-29 years with alopecia areata. Some clones in this sample may be carry-over from other donors' samples.

In this sample, this clonotype turned up many times. This rearrangement joins TRBV6-4 to TRBJ2-3, with 10 bases identical to TRBD2. Unmatched junction bases numbered 7, after V lost 5 bases and J lost 5 bases. The germline CDR1 and CDR2 sequences are MRHNA and SNTAGT. This CDR3 region has 15 residues. CDR3 protein: CASSPLAGSLDTQYF. The CDR3, as DNA: TGTGCCAGCAGTCCACTAGCGGGGTCCTTAGATACGCAGTATTTT.

The table lists this clonotype with many counts. This chain links TRBV5-1 with TRBJ2-7, with D unclear. CDR1 and CDR2 from the germline V gene are SGHRS and YFSETQ. CDR3 length: 13 residues. V was trimmed by 0 bases and J by 4 bases, leaving 8 bases between them. The CDR3 DNA sequence: TGCGCCAGCAGCTTGGAGGGTGTTTACGAGCAGTACTTC. It encodes CASSLEGVYEQYF.

This clonotype was found many times. CDR3 protein: CASSSDRVYQPQHF. The CDR3 region has the DNA TGTGCCAGCAGCTCCGACAGGGTCTATCAGCCCCAGCATTTT. The rearrangement uses TRBV7-2 and TRBJ1-5; 7 nucleotides line up with TRBD1. The V gene end was trimmed by 4 bases and the J gene end by 5 bases; junction bases not matched to a gene: 5. Germline-derived CDR1 and CDR2 are SGHTA and FQGNSA. The CDR3 extends over 14 amino acids.

The chain is built from TRBV5-5 and TRBJ1-5; D remains ambiguous. Per germline, CDR1 SGHKS and CDR2 YYEKEE (reference sequence). The length of the CDR3 is 14 residues. Trimming took off 4 bases at V and 4 bases at J, with 12 bases between the two ends. The CDR3 DNA follows: TGTGCCAGCAGCCTTATAGACGGAAATCAGCCCCAGCATTTT. Residues: CASSLIDGNQPQHF. The full variable domain, completed using reference TRBV5-5 and TRBJ1-5, is DAGVTQSPTHLIKTRGQQVTLRCSPISGHKSVSWYQQVLGQGPQFIFQYYEKEERGRGNFPDRFSARQFPNYSSELNVNALLLGDSALYLCASSLIDGNQPQHFGDGTRLSIL.

This clonotype was detected many times. The gene calls are TRBV3-1 and TRBJ2-2; possibly TRBD1 for D (5 bases). Trimming left V 0 bases short and J 5 bases short, with 10 bases between. The germline V gene has CDR1 LGHDT and CDR2 YNNKEL (reference sequence). The CDR3 covers 15 residues. The CDR3 DNA sequence: TGTGCCAGCAGCCAAGATCCTAGGGGTACCGGGGAGCTGTTTTTT. Translation: CASSQDPRGTGELFF.

This clonotype was observed many times. V usage is TRBV6-2 or TRBV6-3 and J usage is TRBJ2-3; D is ambiguous. The V end was cut by 6 bases, the J end by 2 bases, with 9 bases between. The germline V gene has CDR1 MNHEY and CDR2 SVGEGT. This CDR3 spans 13 amino acids. The CDR3 sequence is CASSAANTDTQYF. CDR3 DNA: TGTGCCAGCAGCGCGGCGAACACAGATACGCAGTATTTT.

Turning to this clonotype: An end of the junction does not agree with germline; a read error may underlie this. The rearrangement uses TRBV16 and TRBJ1-1; D is possibly TRBD1 (6 bases). This CDR3 is built from 14 residues. Germline V gene lookup returns CDR1 KGHSY and CDR2 FQNENV. The CDR3 loop reads CASSQWEGDTKAFF. The DNA for the CDR3 is TGTGCCAGCAGCCAATGGGAAGGGGACACTAAAGCTTTCTTT.

The chain couples TRBV28 to TRBJ1-4, with unresolved D. With 10 bases removed from V and 8 bases from J, the gap between germline ends came to 11 bases. This CDR3 comprises 11 residues. The V gene's germline CDR1 is MDHEN and CDR2 SYDVKM. CDR3 in amino acids: CATSGREKLFF. The CDR3, as DNA: TGTGCCACCTCCGGACGCGAAAAACTGTTTTTT.

This clonotype was counted between two and nine times. This chain joins TRBV14 and TRBJ2-7; D gene uncertain. Germline loops: CDR1 SGHDN, CDR2 FVKESK. V lost 1 base and J 5 bases, leaving 15 bases between the germline ends. The CDR3 has 15 residues. Here the CDR3 reads CASSQARPSRHEQYF. CDR3 DNA: TGTGCCAGCAGCCAAGCCCGACCTTCCAGGCACGAGCAGTACTTC.

This clonotype showed up just a few times. For the CDR3, the DNA is TGTGCCAGCAGTTACATAAACGGGGGCGCGGGGGAAAAACTGTTTTTT. Residues: CASSYINGGAGEKLFF. J is TRBJ1-4 and V is TRBV6-6; tentative D call: TRBD1 (6 bases). The V and J ends lost 2 bases and 8 bases respectively, with 18 bases between them. Germline loops: CDR1 MNHNY, CDR2 SVGAGI (reference sequence). The CDR3 contains 16 residues.

This clonotype was seen repeatedly, ten times or more. The chain links TRBV15 to TRBJ1-4; D ambiguous. The ends were cut back, 1 base at V and 8 bases at J, with 14 bases in the middle. CDR3 length: 15 residues. Germline CDR1 is LNHNV and CDR2 is YYDKDF (reference sequence). As DNA, the CDR3 is TGTGCCACCAGCAGAGTGACCGTCGGAGTCGAAAAACTGTTTTTT. Translated: CATSRVTVGVEKLFF.

At least ten counts were recorded for this clonotype. The chain combines TRBV4-3 with TRBJ2-1; 12 bases fit TRBD2. Germline CDR1 LGHNA, CDR2 YSLEER. Trimming at V came to 1 base and at J to 2 bases, leaving 0 bases not matched to a gene. This CDR3 spans 16 amino acids. CDR3 loop: CASSQASGGAYNEQFF. CDR3 DNA sequence: TGCGCCAGCAGCCAAGCTAGCGGGGGGGCCTACAATGAGCAGTTCTTC.

This clonotype appeared many times. The chain links TRBV6-5 to TRBJ2-2; D remains unclear. The germline CDR1 and CDR2 sequences are MNHEY and SVGAGI. CDR3 length: 12 amino acids. V gave up 5 bases and J gave up 5 bases, with 6 bases separating them. The DNA of the CDR3 is TGTGCCAGCAGTCGAGCTACCGGGGAGCTGTTTTTT. This encodes CASSRATGELFF.

This clonotype has only a few counts. The rearrangement uses TRBV20-1 and TRBJ1-5, with no clear D. The CDR3 runs to 15 residues. Germline loops: CDR1 DFQATT, CDR2 SNEGSKA (reference sequence). V was clipped by 3 bases and J by 0 bases, with 12 bases between them. CDR3 sequence reads: CSASWFPYSNQPQHF. CDR3 nucleotides: TGCAGTGCTAGTTGGTTCCCTTATAGCAATCAGCCCCAGCATTTT.

This clonotype was observed a handful of times. The chain joins TRBV5-4 to TRBJ2-3; D possibly corresponds to TRBD2 (6 bases). From germline, CDR1 is SGHNT and CDR2 YYREEE (reference sequence). The CDR3 covers 14 residues. With 5 bases removed from V and 6 bases from J, the gap between germline ends came to 16 bases. CDR3 in DNA: TGTGCCAGCAGTTTTATTAGCGGAGAGGATACGCAGTATTTT. It is translated as CASSFISGEDTQYF.

This clonotype was observed many times. This rearrangement joins TRBV6-1 to TRBJ1-5; D gene ambiguous. The CDR3 is made up of 17 amino acids. The germline V gene has CDR1 MNHNS and CDR2 SASEGT. V dropped 3 bases and J dropped 0 bases, with 15 bases sitting between them. This CDR3 reads CASSDTRGTLSNQPQHF. The CDR3, as DNA: TGTGCCAGCAGTGATACACGGGGTACTCTTAGCAATCAGCCCCAGCATTTT.

This clonotype appeared a few times. The chain is built from TRBV6-2 or TRBV6-3 and TRBJ2-3, with 8 bases lining up with TRBD1. J gave up 5 bases and V 5 bases, and 6 bases lay outside the gene matches. Germline V CDR1 and CDR2: MNHEY, SVGEGT. The CDR3 sequence is 14 residues long. CDR3 sequence reads: CASSTTGDEDTQYF. CDR3 nucleotide sequence: TGTGCCAGCAGTACGACAGGGGATGAAGATACGCAGTATTTT.

The rearrangement joins TRBV15 to TRBJ1-2; 7 bases line up with TRBD1. Germline CDR1 and CDR2: LNHNV and YYDKDF (reference sequence). CDR3 length equals 14 residues. J was trimmed by 7 bases and V by 0 bases; bases with no gene match: 5. The CDR3 bases are TGTGCCACCAGCAGAGATCGACAGGGATTTGGCTACACCTTC. Translation: CATSRDRQGFGYTF.

The rearrangement joins TRBV10-3 to TRBJ1-3, with D perhaps TRBD1 (6 bases). The CDR3 sequence is 15 residues long. With 6 bases removed from V and 5 bases from J, the gap between germline ends came to 17 bases. Germline V CDR1 and CDR2: ENHRY, SYGVKD. CDR3 DNA sequence: TGTGCCATCAGGGGGTCGGGGGCAACCCGAAACACCATATATTTT. This sequence encodes CAIRGSGATRNTIYF.

This clonotype was seen repeatedly, ten times or more. This chain uses TRBV7-2 with TRBJ2-3; D possibly corresponds to TRBD2 (5 bases). The CDR3 extends over 15 amino acids. Trimming took off 3 bases at V and 5 bases at J, with 15 bases between the two ends. Germline CDR1 is SGHTA and CDR2 is FQGNSA. The CDR3 sequence is CASSFNGVGGDTQYF. In nucleotides, the CDR3 is TGTGCCAGCAGCTTTAACGGGGTCGGTGGAGATACGCAGTATTTT. Looking up the rest from reference TRBV7-2 and TRBJ2-3 gives the full variable domain: GAGVSQSPSNKVTEKGKDVELRCDPISGHTALYWYRQSLGQGLEFLIYFQGNSAPDKSGLPSDRFSAERTGGSVSTLTIQRTQQEDSAVYLCASSFNGVGGDTQYFGPGTRLTVL.

In this sample, this clonotype turned up a few times. V is TRBV20-1 and J is TRBJ2-2, with D maybe TRBD2 (6 bases). Per germline, CDR1 DFQATT and CDR2 SNEGSKA (reference sequence). V was clipped by 3 bases and J by 0 bases, with 17 bases between them. This CDR3 region has 17 residues. Here the CDR3 reads CSARRHHSGPNTGELFF. The CDR3 bases are TGCAGTGCTAGGAGACATCATAGCGGACCGAACACCGGGGAGCTGTTTTTT.

The DNA of the CDR3 is TGTGCCAGCAGCTCCCCAAGGGGCAGCTCGAACACTGAAGCTTTCTTT. Amino acids: CASSSPRGSSNTEAFF. V and J are TRBV7-9 and TRBJ1-1; D might be TRBD1 (5 bases). Trimming removed 4 bases from V and 1 base from J, with 16 bases in between. Germline CDR1 SEHNR, CDR2 FQNEAQ (reference sequence). The CDR3 runs 16 residues.

There are many counts of this clonotype. The chain joins TRBV12-3 or TRBV12-4 to TRBJ2-1; 11 bases align to TRBD1. The CDR3 sequence is 16 residues long. Trimming took 6 bases from V and 10 from J; bases not matched to a gene: 14. The CDR3 coding sequence is TGTGCCAGCAGCCCTGGACAGGGGGCGAGGCGTCTGGAGCAGTTCTTC. Translating gives CASSPGQGARRLEQFF.

This clonotype appeared a few times. The chain combines TRBV7-6 with TRBJ2-7, with TRBD2 identical over 7 bases. V lost 1 base to trimming and J lost 7 bases; unmatched junction nucleotides: 10. This CDR3 spans 15 amino acids. Germline values: CDR1 SGHVS, CDR2 FNYEAQ. The chain's CDR3 is CASSLVVGEGGEQYF. The CDR3 DNA sequence: TGTGCCAGCAGCTTAGTCGTGGGAGAGGGAGGGGAGCAGTACTTC.

This clonotype has just a few counts. The V and J genes are TRBV28 and TRBJ1-4; unclear D gene. V was cut by 4 bases and J by 2 bases, with 5 bases left in between. This CDR3 has 13 amino acids. The germline V gene has CDR1 MDHEN and CDR2 SYDVKM. The CDR3 bases are TGTGCCAGCAGTTGGGCGACTAATGAAAAACTGTTTTTT. Its protein is CASSWATNEKLFF.

This clonotype was seen only a few times. The chain has TRBV29-1 and TRBJ1-2; no firm D call. Trimming took off 8 bases at V and 4 bases at J, with 14 bases between the two ends. The germline V gene encodes CDR1 SQVTM and CDR2 ANQGSEA. This CDR3 has 12 residues. The DNA of the CDR3 is TGCAGCTGCCTCGCCTCCCCCTATGGCTACACCTTC. Translation: CSCLASPYGYTF.

The rearrangement links TRBV28 to TRBJ2-7, with 8 bases matching TRBD2. This CDR3 region has 13 residues. Trimming at V came to 10 bases and at J to 2 bases, leaving 7 bases not matched to a gene. CDR1 MDHEN and CDR2 SYDVKM come from the germline V gene. The CDR3 region is CATTSGGTYEQYF. CDR3 DNA sequence: TGTGCCACCACGTCGGGGGGGACCTACGAGCAGTACTTC.

The chain is built from TRBV9 and TRBJ2-5, with no clear D. Trimming pared 0 bases from V and 4 bases from J, leaving 19 bases between. Germline values: CDR1 SGDLS, CDR2 YYNGEE. The CDR3 totals 17 residues. In DNA form, the CDR3 reads TGTGCCAGCAGCGTAGGAGGATCCGGGTCCGTACGAGAGACCCAGTACTTC. It encodes CASSVGGSGSVRETQYF.

This clonotype showed up just a few times. This chain joins TRBV20-1 and TRBJ1-2, with D perhaps matching TRBD1 (6 bases). Germline V CDR1 and CDR2: DFQATT, SNEGSKA (reference sequence). Trimming pared 2 bases from V and 8 bases from J, leaving 21 bases between. This CDR3 is 15 amino acids long. The CDR3 DNA follows: TGCAGTGCTAGAATAAAAACAGGGTTTTCGGGAGGCTACACCTTC. Encoded protein: CSARIKTGFSGGYTF.

This clonotype occurred many times. The genes are TRBV4-1 and TRBJ2-3; 8 nucleotides line up with TRBD1. The germline V gene encodes CDR1 MGHRA and CDR2 YSYEKL. V was pared by 4 bases and J by 6 bases, with 9 bases of the junction left unmatched. The CDR3 is made up of 15 amino acids. CDR3 nucleotide sequence: TGCGCCAGCAGCCCCGGACAGGGAAGATCGGATACGCAGTATTTT. It encodes CASSPGQGRSDTQYF.

This chain uses TRBV6-2 or TRBV6-3 with TRBJ2-4, with unresolved D. The germline gives CDR1 MNHEY, CDR2 SVGEGT. The CDR3 loop spans 15 amino acids. Trimming left V 6 bases short and J 6 bases short, with 18 bases between. As DNA, the CDR3 is TGTGCCAGCAGAAAAACCGCGACTGCGTTAAACATTCAGTACTTC. As protein: CASRKTATALNIQYF.